Below are 30 T cell receptor beta chains sequenced from a single sample in a study of naive and memory T cell subsets. The beta constant-region primer was an equimolar mix of two oligonucleotides covering TRBC1 and TRBC2. Nested alpha and beta constant-region primers with the SP2 primer drove four PCR rounds on ligated cDNA. MiXCR, applied by TCRdb to the UMI-ligation and nested PCR reads, yields one record per CDR3 protein. The repertoire holds more than 100,000 distinct CDR3 sequences, with 35% to 45% as singletons. Sequenced material: central memory CD4+ T cells from blood. These receptors came from a human donor in good health.

This chain joins TRBV6-2 or TRBV6-3 and TRBJ2-1, with 13 bases lining up with TRBD2. The CDR3 sequence is 15 residues long. From germline, CDR1 is MNHEY and CDR2 SVGEGT. V trimming: 6 bases; J trimming: 4 bases; junction bases outside the gene matches: 3. The CDR3 here is CASSGLAGAYNEQFF. The CDR3 bases are TGTGCCAGCAGCGGACTAGCGGGAGCGTACAATGAGCAGTTCTTC.

The rearrangement uses TRBV30 and TRBJ1-1; 7 positions match TRBD1. Looked up from germline, CDR1 is GTSNPN and CDR2 is SVGIG (reference sequence). This CDR3 is 14 amino acids long. After removal of 1 base from V and 5 bases from J, the junction contained 7 bases not matched to a gene. As DNA, the CDR3 is TGTGCCTGGAGTGGTAGGGGGCGATCGACTGAAGCTTTCTTT. It is translated as CAWSGRGRSTEAFF. Full variable domain (outside the CDR3, taken from reference TRBV30 and TRBJ1-1): SQTIHQWPATLVQPVGSPLSLECTVEGTSNPNLYWYRQAAGRGLQLLFYSVGIGQISSEVPQNLSASRPQDRQFILSSKKLLLSDSGFYLCAWSGRGRSTEAFFGQGTRLTVV.

The CDR3 here is CAITMGGSATDTQYF. The CDR3 DNA follows: TGTGCCATCACAATGGGCGGGTCGGCCACAGATACGCAGTATTTT. The J gene is TRBJ2-3, the V gene TRBV10-3, with TRBD2 as a possible D gene (5 bases). Germline CDR1 is ENHRY and CDR2 is SYGVKD. The CDR3 has 15 residues. V was trimmed by 7 bases and J by 2 bases, leaving 16 bases between them.

The rearrangement links TRBV29-1 to TRBJ1-1; no clear D. V lost 5 bases and J 6 bases, leaving 10 bases between the germline ends. CDR1 is SQVTM and CDR2 is ANQGSEA in the germline V gene. This CDR3 spans 11 amino acids. CDR3 DNA: TGCAGCGTTATGACGGTTGCTGAAGCTTTCTTT. Encoded protein: CSVMTVAEAFF.

The CDR3 coding sequence is TGTGCCAGTAGTACAGGTCCCTTTAGCAATCAGCCCCAGCATTTT. Its protein is CASSTGPFSNQPQHF. The chain uses TRBV19 and TRBJ1-5; D remains ambiguous. The germline V and J ends were trimmed by 4 bases and 0 bases, with 10 bases remaining between them. CDR3 length: 15 residues. The germline CDR1 and CDR2 sequences are LNHDA and SQIVND (reference sequence).

This rearrangement joins TRBV6-5 to TRBJ2-7; D tentatively fits TRBD1 or TRBD2 (5 bases each). The V end lost 3 bases, the J end lost 4 bases, and 19 bases lay between the germline ends. The germline V gene has CDR1 MNHEY and CDR2 SVGAGI. The CDR3 runs to 16 residues. Here the CDR3 DNA reads TGTGCCAGCAGTTATAATGGGGCGGGTCCTCCTTACGAGCAGTACTTC. Encoded protein: CASSYNGAGPPYEQYF.

Turning to this clonotype: A clone one base away is much larger, so this may be a read error. The conserved closing phenylalanine or tryptophan is absent in this CDR3, likely reflecting a read error. The chain carries TRBV2 and TRBJ2-7; no clear D gene. Trimming left V 1 base short and J 0 bases short, with 10 bases between. The germline CDR1 and CDR2 sequences are SNHLY and FYNNEI. The CDR3 consists of 15 residues. CDR3: CASSEVGSISYEQYS. The CDR3 DNA reads as TGTGCCAGCAGTGAAGTAGGGTCAATCTCCTACGAGCAGTACTCC.

This chain uses TRBV21-1 with TRBJ2-1; the table's D gene call, TRBD2, was not cross checked with the DNA. TRBV21-1 is tagged as a pseudogene. CDR3 length: 19 residues. This CDR3 reads CASSKVLAGPQLAYNEQFF. The CDR3 region has the DNA TGTGCCAGCAGCAAAGTCCTAGCGGGCCCTCAACTCGCCTACAATGAGCAGTTCTTC.

The CDR3 DNA is TGTGCCAGCAGTCCAGGGGGTGAGCAGTTCTTC. It translates to CASSPGGEQFF. This sequence joins TRBV6-2 or TRBV6-3 and TRBJ2-1; 7 nucleotides line up with TRBD1. The length of the CDR3 is 11 residues. J lost 9 bases, V lost 5 bases, and 1 base had no gene match. CDR1 is MNHEY, CDR2 SVGEGT, per germline.

The chain is built from TRBV7-9 and TRBJ2-7, with D perhaps matching TRBD2 (5 bases). Germline values: CDR1 SEHNR, CDR2 FQNEAQ (reference sequence). This CDR3 spans 15 amino acids. With 5 bases removed from V and 5 bases from J, the gap between germline ends came to 19 bases. CDR3 in amino acids: CASSLSLDVEDEQYF. CDR3 in DNA: TGTGCCAGCAGCCTATCCTTGGATGTGGAGGACGAGCAGTACTTC.

This chain joins TRBV27 and TRBJ2-5; D might be TRBD2 (6 bases). The germline V gene has CDR1 MNHEY and CDR2 SMNVEV (reference sequence). CDR3 size: 14 residues. V was pared by 2 bases and J by 5 bases, with 12 bases between. The CDR3 DNA reads TGTGCCAGCAGTTTAAAGACTAGTTTGGAGACCCAGTACTTC. It yields the protein CASSLKTSLETQYF.

This sequence joins TRBV7-6 and TRBJ1-3, with D uncertain. Trimming took off 5 bases at V and 0 bases at J, with 11 bases between the two ends. Germline V gene sequence: CDR1 SGHVS, CDR2 FNYEAQ. This CDR3 has 15 residues. CDR3 in amino acids: CASSPDQFSGNTIYF. The DNA for the CDR3 is TGTGCCAGCAGCCCCGATCAGTTCTCTGGAAACACCATATATTTT. Complete variable domain (other parts from reference TRBV7-6 and TRBJ1-3): GAGVSQSPRYKVTKRGQDVALRCDPISGHVSLYWYRQALGQGPEFLTYFNYEAQQDKSGLPNDRFSAERPEGSISTLTIQRTEQRDSAMYRCASSPDQFSGNTIYFGEGSWLTVV.

The chain has TRBV20-1 and TRBJ1-1; the match to TRBD1 covers 7 bases. Germline assignment: CDR1 DFQATT and CDR2 SNEGSKA (reference sequence). V lost 0 bases, J lost 2 bases, and 12 bases stayed unmatched. CDR3 length equals 17 residues. The CDR3 reads CSARDLRTGLGNTEAFF. Here the CDR3 DNA reads TGCAGTGCTAGAGATCTAAGGACAGGACTCGGCAACACTGAAGCTTTCTTT.

Concerning this clonotype: A read error may account for a junction end that differs from germline. The chain has TRBV10-3 and TRBJ2-5; a possible D gene is TRBD1 (5 bases). This CDR3 comprises 12 residues. Germline V CDR1 and CDR2: ENHRY, SYGVKD. The CDR3 region is CATSQGKETQYF. The CDR3 coding sequence is TGTGCCACCAGTCAGGGAAAAGAGACCCAGTACTTC.

The chain carries TRBV20-1 and TRBJ2-3; TRBD1 agrees at 8 bases. The CDR3 length is 17 residues. CDR1 and CDR2 (germline): DFQATT, SNEGSKA (reference sequence). V lost 1 base to trimming and J lost 2 bases; unmatched junction nucleotides: 11. The DNA for the CDR3 is TGCAGTGCTAGAGGGGGGACAGGACGCAGTCTCACAGATACGCAGTATTTT. Amino acids: CSARGGTGRSLTDTQYF.

This chain uses TRBV29-1 with TRBJ2-1; no clear D. This CDR3 is 14 amino acids long. Germline CDR1 and CDR2: SQVTM and ANQGSEA. V was cut by 4 bases and J by 0 bases, with 10 bases left in between. CDR3 sequence: CSVAGGSSYNEQFF. The CDR3, as DNA: TGCAGCGTTGCCGGCGGAAGCTCCTACAATGAGCAGTTCTTC.

Many counts were recorded for this clonotype. The chain is built from TRBV20-1 and TRBJ2-5; the D gene is possibly TRBD1 (6 bases). V lost 5 bases and J lost 5, with 27 bases in between. The germline CDR1 and CDR2 sequences are DFQATT and SNEGSKA (reference sequence). The CDR3 contains 17 residues. CDR3 DNA: TGCAGTGCTGGGGATCAGGGTATTCTTGAGGGGGAGGAGACCCAGTACTTC. This translates into CSAGDQGILEGEETQYF.

The sample holds a few counts of this clonotype. The rearrangement joins TRBV12-3 or TRBV12-4 to TRBJ2-1; TRBD1 aligns across 7 bases. V dropped 7 bases and J dropped 4; count of bases not matched to a gene: 10. This CDR3 spans 15 amino acids. CDR3 sequence: CASIHSDRTYNEQFF. DNA of the CDR3: TGTGCCAGCATTCATTCGGACAGGACTTACAATGAGCAGTTCTTC.

The chain recombines TRBV28 with TRBJ2-2, with D perhaps matching TRBD1 (6 bases). The CDR3 has 15 residues. V was shortened by 6 bases and J by 1 base, with 12 bases between the two germline ends. In germline, CDR1 is MDHEN, CDR2 SYDVKM. The CDR3 region is CASRVPQGNTGELFF. CDR3 in DNA: TGTGCCAGCAGGGTCCCACAGGGGAACACCGGGGAGCTGTTTTTT.

The chain is built from TRBV28 and TRBJ2-3; 10 bases agree with TRBD2. The CDR3 has 16 residues. The germline V gene encodes CDR1 MDHEN and CDR2 SYDVKM. Trimming removed 3 bases from V and 7 bases from J; junction bases left unmatched: 10. The CDR3 region has the DNA TGTGCCAGCAGTTTCCCCGGAGTAGCGGGAGGTAATACGCAGTATTTT. Residues: CASSFPGVAGGNTQYF.

This clonotype was seen only a few times. The chain is built from TRBV6-6 and TRBJ2-1; possible D gene TRBD2, 6 bases. Germline assignment: CDR1 MNHNY and CDR2 SVGAGI (reference sequence). The V and J ends lost 6 bases and 6 bases respectively, with 18 bases between them. The CDR3 is 15 residues long. The CDR3 is CASSLADYRLNEQFF. The CDR3 DNA is TGTGCCAGCAGCCTCGCGGACTACCGCCTCAATGAGCAGTTCTTC.

The chain employs TRBV24-1 and TRBJ2-1; 10 bases are a match to TRBD1. J lost 2 bases, V lost 3 bases, and 3 bases had no gene match. Germline CDR1 KGHDR, CDR2 SFDVKD. The CDR3 is 16 residues long. The CDR3 here is CATSDQTGGTYNEQFF. In DNA, the CDR3 is TGTGCCACCAGTGATCAGACAGGGGGCACCTACAATGAGCAGTTCTTC.

This clonotype was detected a few times. The chain employs TRBV20-1 and TRBJ2-1; D is unresolved. Germline-derived CDR1 and CDR2 are DFQATT and SNEGSKA (reference sequence). Trimming pared 3 bases from V and 4 bases from J, leaving 7 bases between. This CDR3 has 12 residues. This CDR3 reads CSASSQYNEQFF. In DNA, the CDR3 is TGCAGTGCTAGTTCTCAGTACAATGAGCAGTTCTTC.

This clonotype was detected a few times. The rearrangement joins TRBV12-3 or TRBV12-4 to TRBJ2-1, with 7 nucleotides matching TRBD2. With 5 bases clipped from V and 0 bases from J, the junction kept 10 bases outside the gene matches. The CDR3 contains 17 residues. Here the CDR3 DNA reads TGTGCCAGCAGTCCCCCGGGACTACAAAGCTCCTACAATGAGCAGTTCTTC. Its translation: CASSPPGLQSSYNEQFF.

This chain connects TRBV18 to TRBJ2-2, with TRBD2 matching over 15 bases. Trimming at V came to 0 bases and at J to 4 bases, leaving 3 bases not matched to a gene. The CDR3 is made up of 18 amino acids. Germline CDR1 and CDR2: KGHSH and LQKENI. The CDR3 here is CASSPPGLAGGGTGELFF. The CDR3, as DNA: TGTGCCAGCTCACCACCGGGACTAGCGGGAGGCGGCACCGGGGAGCTGTTTTTT.

This clonotype was detected a few times. The J gene is TRBJ2-7, the V gene TRBV10-3; D is possibly TRBD1 (5 bases). The CDR3 spans 13 residues. Trimming removed 2 bases from V and 6 bases from J, with 11 bases in between. CDR1 and CDR2 (germline): ENHRY, SYGVKD. In DNA form, the CDR3 reads TGTGCCATCAGTGAGGGGCAGGGAATCGAGCAGTACTTC. Protein sequence: CAISEGQGIEQYF.

Ten or more counts support this clonotype. The rearrangement uses TRBV6-5 and TRBJ2-7; 11 bases are shared with TRBD2. Trimming at V came to 5 bases and at J to 3 bases, leaving 6 bases not matched to a gene. This CDR3 region has 15 residues. The germline V gene has CDR1 MNHEY and CDR2 SVGAGI. CDR3 in amino acids: CASSKLAGGGYEQYF. The CDR3 nucleotides are TGTGCCAGCAGTAAATTAGCGGGAGGGGGCTACGAGCAGTACTTC.

The table lists this clonotype with a count of one. The genes are TRBV5-1 and TRBJ2-6; no definite D call. With 1 base removed from V and 0 bases from J, the gap between germline ends came to 17 bases. Germline assignment: CDR1 SGHRS and CDR2 YFSETQ. The CDR3 runs 19 residues. The CDR3 DNA follows: TGCGCCAGCAGCTTGAGATGGTATCCCCAATTCTCTGGGGCCAACGTCCTGACTTTC. It yields the protein CASSLRWYPQFSGANVLTF.

This clonotype was picked up a small number of times. The DNA for the CDR3 is TGTGCCAGCAGCTTACACGGTCGGGGCGAGCAGTACTTC. Translated: CASSLHGRGEQYF. This rearrangement joins TRBV7-2 to TRBJ2-7, with D tentatively TRBD2 (5 bases). The CDR3 is 13 amino acids. Looked up from germline, CDR1 is SGHTA and CDR2 is FQGNSA. V gave up 2 bases and J gave up 6 bases, with 11 bases separating them.

The chain uses TRBV9 and TRBJ2-3; 9 bases match TRBD2. The CDR3 loop spans 18 amino acids. Unmatched junction bases numbered 18, after V lost 4 bases and J lost 6 bases. Germline assignment: CDR1 SGDLS and CDR2 YYNGEE. CDR3 in DNA: TGTGCCAGCAGCCCCCCTTCCGGTTTAGCGGGAGTAACGGATACGCAGTATTTT. It encodes CASSPPSGLAGVTDTQYF.